This T cell receptor (beta chain) derives from a study of T-cell reconstitution after alpha-beta-depleted transplantation in children. During its preparation, the TCRbeta library received unique molecular identifiers. TCRdb analysed the PCR reads with MiXCR anew, one entry per CDR3 protein. The sample carries some 200,000 distinct CDR3 sequences, about 6.8% recorded once. Trimming at V came to 5 bases and at J to 12 bases, leaving 8 bases not matched to a gene. This CDR3 has 12 residues. This clonotype was seen at least ten times. The chain recombines TRBV12-3 or TRBV12-4 with TRBJ2-7; 9 nucleotides agree with TRBD2. The clonotype originates from a human donor who donated a stem cell graft to a child with Wiskott-Aldrich syndrome. Sequenced material: PBMCs from the stem cell graft donor, taken from the stem cell graft. The CDR3 nucleotides are TGTGCCAGCAGTCAAGGTAGCGGGGGCCCGTACTTC. It specifies CASSQGSGGPYF.